This entry concerns a single T cell receptor (beta chain). The DNA is omitted, as the CDR3 cannot be located on it reliably, and the CDR3 follows TCRdb's listing. This sample is drawn from a study of neurological immune-mediated disorders. Each TCR transcript was tagged with a 10-nucleotide random UMI during 5'RACE. In TCRdb, the 5' RACE reads were re-called with MiXCR into one record per CDR3 protein. This table holds 20,000 to 25,000 distinct CDR3 sequences, around 14% found once. CDR1 and CDR2 from the germline V gene are SGHTA and FQGNSA. The CDR3 contains 19 residues when both ends are counted. Unsorted libraries were derived from 2 million PBMCs stored at -80 C.

This clonotype was obtained from a female donor with HTLV-1-associated myelopathy (HAM/TSP). This rearrangement joins TRBV7-2 to TRBJ2-1; no check of the table's D call, TRBD2, against the DNA was made. Sequencing used PBMCs. CDR3 sequence: CASSFYICSARDLAALEFF.